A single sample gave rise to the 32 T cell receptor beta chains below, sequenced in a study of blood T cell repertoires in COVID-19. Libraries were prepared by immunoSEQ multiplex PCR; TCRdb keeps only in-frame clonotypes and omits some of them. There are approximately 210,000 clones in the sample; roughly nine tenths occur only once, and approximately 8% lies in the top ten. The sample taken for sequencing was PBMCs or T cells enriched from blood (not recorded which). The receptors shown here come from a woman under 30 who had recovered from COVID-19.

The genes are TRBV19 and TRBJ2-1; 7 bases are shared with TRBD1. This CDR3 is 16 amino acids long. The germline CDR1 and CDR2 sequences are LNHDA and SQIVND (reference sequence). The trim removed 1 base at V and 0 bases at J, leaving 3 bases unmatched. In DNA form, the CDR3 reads TGTGCCAGTAGTATAGGTTCAGGGGGCTCCTACAATGAGCAGTTCTTC. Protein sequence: CASSIGSGGSYNEQFF.

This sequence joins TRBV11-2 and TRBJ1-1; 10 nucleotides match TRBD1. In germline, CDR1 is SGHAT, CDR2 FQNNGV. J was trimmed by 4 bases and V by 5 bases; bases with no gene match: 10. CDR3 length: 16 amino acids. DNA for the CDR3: TGTGCCAGCAGCCCACGGACAGGGGGTGGGAGCACTGAAGCTTTCTTT. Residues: CASSPRTGGGSTEAFF.

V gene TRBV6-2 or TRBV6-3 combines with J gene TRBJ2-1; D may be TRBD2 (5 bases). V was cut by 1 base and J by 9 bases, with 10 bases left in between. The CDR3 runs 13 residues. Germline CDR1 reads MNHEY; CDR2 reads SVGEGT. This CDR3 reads CASSYYEGSEQFF. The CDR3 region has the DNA TGTGCCAGCAGTTACTATGAGGGTAGTGAGCAGTTCTTC.

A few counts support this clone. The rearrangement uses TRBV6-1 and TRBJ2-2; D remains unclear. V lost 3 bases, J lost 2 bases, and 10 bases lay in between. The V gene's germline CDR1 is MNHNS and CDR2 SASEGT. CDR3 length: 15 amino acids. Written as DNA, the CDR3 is TGTGCCAGCAGTGAGGGCATACCAAACACCGGGGAGCTGTTTTTT. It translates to CASSEGIPNTGELFF.

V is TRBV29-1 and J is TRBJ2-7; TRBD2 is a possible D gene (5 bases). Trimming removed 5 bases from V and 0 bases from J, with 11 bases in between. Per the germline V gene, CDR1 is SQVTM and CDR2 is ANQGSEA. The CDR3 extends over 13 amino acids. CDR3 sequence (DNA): TGCAGCGTTCTTACGGGGAGCTCCTACGAGCAGTACTTC. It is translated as CSVLTGSSYEQYF.

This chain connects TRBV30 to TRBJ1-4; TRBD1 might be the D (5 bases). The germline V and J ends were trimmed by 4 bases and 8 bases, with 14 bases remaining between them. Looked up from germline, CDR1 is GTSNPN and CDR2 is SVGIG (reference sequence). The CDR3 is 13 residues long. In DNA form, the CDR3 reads TGTGCCTGGAATGGCAGGGTGGGCGAAAAACTGTTTTTT. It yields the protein CAWNGRVGEKLFF.

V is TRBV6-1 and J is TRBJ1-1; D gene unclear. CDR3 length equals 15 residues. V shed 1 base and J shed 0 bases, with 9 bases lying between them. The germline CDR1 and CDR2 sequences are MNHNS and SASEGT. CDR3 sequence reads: CASSEVNEMNTEAFF. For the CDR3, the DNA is TGTGCCAGCAGTGAAGTTAATGAGATGAACACTGAAGCTTTCTTT.

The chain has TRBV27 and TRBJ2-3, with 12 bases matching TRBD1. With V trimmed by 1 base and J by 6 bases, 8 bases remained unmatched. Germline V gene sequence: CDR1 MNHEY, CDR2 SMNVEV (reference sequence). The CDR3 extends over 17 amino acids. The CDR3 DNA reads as TGTGCCAGCAGTTTATGGGGGACAGGGGGCGAGTTGGATACGCAGTATTTT. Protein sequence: CASSLWGTGGELDTQYF.

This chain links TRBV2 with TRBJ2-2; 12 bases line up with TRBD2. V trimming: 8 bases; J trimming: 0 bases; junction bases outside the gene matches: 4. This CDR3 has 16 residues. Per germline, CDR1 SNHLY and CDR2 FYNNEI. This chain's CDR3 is CASWTSGDPNTGELFF. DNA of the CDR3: TGTGCCAGCTGGACTAGCGGGGACCCGAACACCGGGGAGCTGTTTTTT.

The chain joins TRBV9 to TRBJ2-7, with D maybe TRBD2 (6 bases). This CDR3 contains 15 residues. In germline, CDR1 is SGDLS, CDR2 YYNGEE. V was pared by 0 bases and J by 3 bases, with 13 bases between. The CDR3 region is CASSVAMGRSYEQYF. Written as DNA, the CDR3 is TGTGCCAGCAGCGTAGCTATGGGGAGGAGCTACGAGCAGTACTTC.

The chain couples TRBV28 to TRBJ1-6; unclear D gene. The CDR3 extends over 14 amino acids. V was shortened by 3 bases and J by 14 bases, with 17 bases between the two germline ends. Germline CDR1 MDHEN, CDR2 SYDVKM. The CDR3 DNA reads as TGTGCCAGCAGTTTGGGCCTCCGTAGGTTGACCCTCCACTTT. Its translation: CASSLGLRRLTLHF.

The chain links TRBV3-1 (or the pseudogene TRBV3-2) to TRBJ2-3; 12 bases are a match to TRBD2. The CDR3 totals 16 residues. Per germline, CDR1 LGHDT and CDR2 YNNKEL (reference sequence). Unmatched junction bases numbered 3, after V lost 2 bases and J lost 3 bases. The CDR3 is CASSQWLAGGTDTQYF. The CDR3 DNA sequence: TGTGCCAGCAGCCAATGGCTAGCGGGGGGGACAGATACGCAGTATTTT.

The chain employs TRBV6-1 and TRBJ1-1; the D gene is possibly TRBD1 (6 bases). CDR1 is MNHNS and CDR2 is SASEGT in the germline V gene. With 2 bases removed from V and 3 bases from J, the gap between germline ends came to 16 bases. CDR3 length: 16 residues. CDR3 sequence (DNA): TGTGCCAGCAGTGAACGACAGGTTGGTCTGGACACTGAAGCTTTCTTT. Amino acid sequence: CASSERQVGLDTEAFF.

Written as DNA, the CDR3 is TGCAGCGTTGAAGATCTGAGCTTCGGCTATGGCTACACCTTC. It specifies CSVEDLSFGYGYTF. J is TRBJ1-2 and V is TRBV29-1; unclear D gene. Per germline, CDR1 SQVTM and CDR2 ANQGSEA. Trimming left V 0 bases short and J 4 bases short, with 12 bases between. CDR3 length: 14 amino acids.

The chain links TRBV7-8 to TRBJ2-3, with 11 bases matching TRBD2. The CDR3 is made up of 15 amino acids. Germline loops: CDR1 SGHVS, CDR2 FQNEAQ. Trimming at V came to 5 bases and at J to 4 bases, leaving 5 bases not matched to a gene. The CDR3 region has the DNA TGTGCCAGCAGCCTCCCGGGACTAGCGGCAGATACGCAGTATTTT. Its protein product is CASSLPGLAADTQYF.

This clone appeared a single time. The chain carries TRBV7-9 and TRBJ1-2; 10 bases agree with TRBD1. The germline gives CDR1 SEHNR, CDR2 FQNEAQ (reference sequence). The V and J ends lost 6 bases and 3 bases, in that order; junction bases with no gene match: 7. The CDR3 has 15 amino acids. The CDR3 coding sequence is TGTGCCAGCAGTTTTGAGACAGGGGGCCACTATGGCTACACCTTC. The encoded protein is CASSFETGGHYGYTF.

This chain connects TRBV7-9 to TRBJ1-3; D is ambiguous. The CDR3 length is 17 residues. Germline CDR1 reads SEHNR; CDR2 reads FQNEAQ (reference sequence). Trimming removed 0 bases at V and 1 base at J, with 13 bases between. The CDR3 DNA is TGTGCCAGCAGCTTAGCTCAAATCCAGTCGTCTGGAAACACCATATATTTT. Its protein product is CASSLAQIQSSGNTIYF.

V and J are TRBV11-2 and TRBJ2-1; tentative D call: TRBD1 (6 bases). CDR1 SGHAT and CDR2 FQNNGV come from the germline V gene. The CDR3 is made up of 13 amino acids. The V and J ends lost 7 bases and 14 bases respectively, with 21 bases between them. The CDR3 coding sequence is TGTGCCAGCACCTATATCAGGGGCGGCCTGGAGTTCTTC. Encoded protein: CASTYIRGGLEFF. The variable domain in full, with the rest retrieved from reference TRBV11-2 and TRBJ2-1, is EAGVAQSPRYKIIEKRQSVAFWCNPISGHATLYWYQQILGQGPKLLIQFQNNGVVDDSQLPKDRFSAERLKGVDSTLKIQPAKLEDSAVYLCASTYIRGGLEFFGPGTRLTVL.

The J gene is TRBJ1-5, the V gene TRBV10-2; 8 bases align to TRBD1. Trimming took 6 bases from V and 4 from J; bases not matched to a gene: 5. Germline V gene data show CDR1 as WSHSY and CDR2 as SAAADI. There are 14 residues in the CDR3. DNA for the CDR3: TGCGCCAGCAGAAGAGGGACAGGTAATCAGCCCCAGCATTTT. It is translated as CASRRGTGNQPQHF.

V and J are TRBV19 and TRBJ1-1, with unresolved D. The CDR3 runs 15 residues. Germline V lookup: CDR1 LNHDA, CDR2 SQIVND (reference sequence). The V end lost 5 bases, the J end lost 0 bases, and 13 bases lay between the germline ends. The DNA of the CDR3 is TGTGCCAGTAGTGAGTCGAGGGAGGTGAACACTGAAGCTTTCTTT. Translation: CASSESREVNTEAFF.

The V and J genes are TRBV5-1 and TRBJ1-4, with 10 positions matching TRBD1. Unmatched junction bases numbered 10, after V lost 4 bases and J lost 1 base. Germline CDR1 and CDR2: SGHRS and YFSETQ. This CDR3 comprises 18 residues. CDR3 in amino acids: CASSTRPGTGVTNEKLFF. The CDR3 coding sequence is TGCGCCAGCAGCACCCGTCCCGGGACAGGGGTAACTAATGAAAAACTGTTTTTT.

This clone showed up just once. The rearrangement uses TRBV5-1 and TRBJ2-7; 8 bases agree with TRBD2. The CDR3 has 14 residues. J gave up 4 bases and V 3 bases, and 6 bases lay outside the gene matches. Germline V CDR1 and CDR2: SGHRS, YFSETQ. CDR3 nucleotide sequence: TGCGCCAGCAGCTCGGGGGGGCGAGGATACGAGCAGTACTTC. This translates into CASSSGGRGYEQYF.

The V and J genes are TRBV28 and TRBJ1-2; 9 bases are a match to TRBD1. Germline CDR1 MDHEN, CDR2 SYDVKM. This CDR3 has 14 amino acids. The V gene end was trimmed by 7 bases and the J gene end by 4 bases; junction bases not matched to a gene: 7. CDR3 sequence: CASNPGQGSYGYTF. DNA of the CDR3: TGTGCCAGCAACCCCGGACAGGGGAGCTATGGCTACACCTTC.

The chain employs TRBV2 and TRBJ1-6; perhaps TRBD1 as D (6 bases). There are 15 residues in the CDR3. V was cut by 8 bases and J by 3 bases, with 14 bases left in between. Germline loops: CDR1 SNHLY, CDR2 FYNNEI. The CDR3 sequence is CASLSSRGYNSPLHF. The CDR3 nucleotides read TGTGCCAGCTTATCTTCCAGGGGCTATAATTCACCCCTCCACTTT.

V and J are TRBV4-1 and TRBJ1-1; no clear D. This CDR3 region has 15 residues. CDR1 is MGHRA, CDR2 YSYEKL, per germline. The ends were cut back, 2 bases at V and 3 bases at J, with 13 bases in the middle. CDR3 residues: CASSQPEVGYTEAFF. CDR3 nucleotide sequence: TGCGCCAGCAGCCAACCCGAGGTTGGTTACACTGAAGCTTTCTTT.

The CDR3 DNA reads TGTGCCAGCAGCCAGACAGGGGGCGCGGCTAATGAAAAACTGTTTTTT. Encoded protein: CASSQTGGAANEKLFF. The chain joins TRBV5-8 to TRBJ1-4, with 10 bases lining up with TRBD1. Germline CDR1 and CDR2: SGHTS and YDEGEE. V dropped 4 bases and J dropped 3; count of bases not matched to a gene: 6. This CDR3 is 16 amino acids long.

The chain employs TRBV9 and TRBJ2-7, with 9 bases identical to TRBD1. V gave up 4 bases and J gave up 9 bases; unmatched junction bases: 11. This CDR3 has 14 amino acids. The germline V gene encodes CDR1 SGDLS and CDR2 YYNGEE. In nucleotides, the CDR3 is TGTGCCAGCAGCCCCCCCGGGACAGGGAATCGGCAGTACTTC. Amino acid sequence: CASSPPGTGNRQYF.

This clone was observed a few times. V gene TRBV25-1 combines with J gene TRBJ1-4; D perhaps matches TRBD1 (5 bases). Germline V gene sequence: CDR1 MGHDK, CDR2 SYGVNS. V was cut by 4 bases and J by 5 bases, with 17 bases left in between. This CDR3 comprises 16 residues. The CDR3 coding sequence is TGTGCCAGCAGTGGATGGACAACTAACAGAAATGAAAAACTGTTTTTT. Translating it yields CASSGWTTNRNEKLFF. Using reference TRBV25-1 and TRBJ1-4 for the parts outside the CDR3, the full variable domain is EADIYQTPRYLVIGTGKKITLECSQTMGHDKMYWYQQDPGMELHLIHYSYGVNSTEKGDLSSESTVSRIRTEHFPLTLESARPSHTSQYLCASSGWTTNRNEKLFFGSGTQLSVL.

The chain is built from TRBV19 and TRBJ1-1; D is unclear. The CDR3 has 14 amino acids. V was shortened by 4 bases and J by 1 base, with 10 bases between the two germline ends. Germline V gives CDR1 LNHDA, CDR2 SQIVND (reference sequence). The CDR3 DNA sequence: TGTGCCAGTAGTACTCTACAGAAGAACACTGAAGCTTTCTTT. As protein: CASSTLQKNTEAFF.

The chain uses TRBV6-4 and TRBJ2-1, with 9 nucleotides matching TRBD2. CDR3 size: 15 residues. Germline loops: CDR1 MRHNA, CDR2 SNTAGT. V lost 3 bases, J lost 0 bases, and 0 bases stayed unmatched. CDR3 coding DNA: TGTGCCAGCAGTGAAGCGGGGGGCTCCTACAATGAGCAGTTCTTC. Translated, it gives CASSEAGGSYNEQFF.

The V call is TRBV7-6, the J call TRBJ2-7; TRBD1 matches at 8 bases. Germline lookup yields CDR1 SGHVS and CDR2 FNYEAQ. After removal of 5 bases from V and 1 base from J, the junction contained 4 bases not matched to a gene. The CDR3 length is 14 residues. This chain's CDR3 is CASSPRQGSYEQYF. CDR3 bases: TGTGCCAGCAGCCCAAGACAGGGGTCCTACGAGCAGTACTTC.

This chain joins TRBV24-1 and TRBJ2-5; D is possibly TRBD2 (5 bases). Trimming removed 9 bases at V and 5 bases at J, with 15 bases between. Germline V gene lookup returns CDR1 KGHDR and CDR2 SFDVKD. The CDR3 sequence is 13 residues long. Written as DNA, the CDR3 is TGTGCCACCGCAATGGGGAGTAAGGAGACCCAGTACTTC. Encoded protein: CATAMGSKETQYF.